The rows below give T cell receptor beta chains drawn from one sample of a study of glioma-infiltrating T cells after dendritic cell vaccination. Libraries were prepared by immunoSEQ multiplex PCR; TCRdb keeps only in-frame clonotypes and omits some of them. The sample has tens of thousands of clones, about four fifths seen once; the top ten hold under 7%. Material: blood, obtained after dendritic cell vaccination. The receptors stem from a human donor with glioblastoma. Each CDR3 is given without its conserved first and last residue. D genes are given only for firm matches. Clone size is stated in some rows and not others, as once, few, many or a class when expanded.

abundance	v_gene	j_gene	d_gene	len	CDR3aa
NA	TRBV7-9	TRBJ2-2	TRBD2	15	ASSLGTSGVYTGELF
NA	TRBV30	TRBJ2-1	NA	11	AWRTQGYNEQF
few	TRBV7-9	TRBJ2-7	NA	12	ASTDEGLWNEQY
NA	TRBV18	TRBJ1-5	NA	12	ASSPTRVNQPQH
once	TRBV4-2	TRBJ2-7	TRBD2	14	ASSQDGQAGLYEQY
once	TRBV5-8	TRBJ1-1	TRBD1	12	ASSWDRTNTEAF
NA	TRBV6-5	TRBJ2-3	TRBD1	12	ASSPGTDADTQY
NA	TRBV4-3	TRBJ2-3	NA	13	ASSRERRSTDTQY
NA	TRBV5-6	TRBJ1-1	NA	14	ASSLVGSWRGTEAF
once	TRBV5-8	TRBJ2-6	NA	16	ASSLKGGSYSGANVLT
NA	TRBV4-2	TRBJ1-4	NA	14	ASSQDHPLGYEKLF
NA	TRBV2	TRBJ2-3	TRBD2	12	ASSFGLAVTLLY
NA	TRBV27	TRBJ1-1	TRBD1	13	ASSLAGTGLTEAF
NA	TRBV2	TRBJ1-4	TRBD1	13	ASSRAGQGDEKLF
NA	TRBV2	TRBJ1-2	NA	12	ASSEVSGNYGYT
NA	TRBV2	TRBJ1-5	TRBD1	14	ASSEEGGGQGQPQH
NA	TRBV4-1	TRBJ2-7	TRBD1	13	ASSSPGQGSYEQY
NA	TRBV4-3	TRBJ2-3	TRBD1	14	ASSQDRGQSTDTQY
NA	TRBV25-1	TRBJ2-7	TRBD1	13	ASSRSGTGDNEQY
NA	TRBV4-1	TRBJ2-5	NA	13	ASSQPEEVRETQY
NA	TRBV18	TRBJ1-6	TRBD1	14	ASSGDSSTINSPLH
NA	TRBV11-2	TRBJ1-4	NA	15	ASSLVGGGATNEKLF
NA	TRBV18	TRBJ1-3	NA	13	ASSSDRNAGNTIY
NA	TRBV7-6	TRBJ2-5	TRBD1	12	ASSPQGMGETQY
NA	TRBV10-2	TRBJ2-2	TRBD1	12	ASRTGGRTGELF
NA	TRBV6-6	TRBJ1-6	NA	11	ASSYPYDSPLH
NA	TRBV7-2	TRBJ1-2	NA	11	ASSLDRDHGYT
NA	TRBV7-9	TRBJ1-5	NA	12	ASSLEAGGQPQH
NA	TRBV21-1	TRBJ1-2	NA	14	ASSSHGTRRGYGYT
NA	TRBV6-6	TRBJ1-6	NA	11	ATRRAGDSPLH
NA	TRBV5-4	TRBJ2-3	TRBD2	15	ASSPRLAGGEADTQY
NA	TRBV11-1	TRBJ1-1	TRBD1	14	ASSLVVGQGAVEAF
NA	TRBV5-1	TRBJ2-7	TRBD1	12	ASSWGQPSYEQY